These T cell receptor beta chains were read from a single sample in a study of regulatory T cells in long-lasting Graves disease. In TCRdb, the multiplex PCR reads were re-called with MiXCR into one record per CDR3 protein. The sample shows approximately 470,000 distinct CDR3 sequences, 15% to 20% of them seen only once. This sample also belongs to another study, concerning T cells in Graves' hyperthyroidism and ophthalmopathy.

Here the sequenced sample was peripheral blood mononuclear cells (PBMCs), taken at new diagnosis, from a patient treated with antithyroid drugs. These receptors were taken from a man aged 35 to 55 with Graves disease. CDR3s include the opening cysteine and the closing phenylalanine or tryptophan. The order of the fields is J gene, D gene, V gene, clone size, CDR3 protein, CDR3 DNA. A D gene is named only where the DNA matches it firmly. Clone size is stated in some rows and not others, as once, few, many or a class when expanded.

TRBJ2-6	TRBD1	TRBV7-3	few	CASSPTLGQGISGANVLTF	TGTGCCAGCAGCCCTACACTTGGACAGGGCATCTCTGGGGCCAACGTCCTGACTTTC
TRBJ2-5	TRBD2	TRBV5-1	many	CASSLAPSGAETQYF	TGCGCCAGCAGCTTGGCTCCCAGCGGGGCAGAGACCCAGTACTTC
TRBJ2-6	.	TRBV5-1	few	CASSEEGTPPDSGANVLTF	TGCGCCAGCAGCGAAGAGGGGACTCCTCCTGACTCTGGGGCCAACGTCCTGACTTTC
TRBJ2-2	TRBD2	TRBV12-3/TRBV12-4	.	CASSLDLAGVTGELFF	TGTGCCAGCAGTTTAGATCTAGCGGGAGTTACCGGGGAGCTGTTTTTT
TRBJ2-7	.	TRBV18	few	CASSPTTQERLMGQYF	TGTGCCAGCTCGCCCACCACACAGGAGCGACTTATGGGGCAGTACTTC
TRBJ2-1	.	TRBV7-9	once	CASSLRDSYNEQLF	TGTGCCAGCAGCCTCCGGGACTCCTACAATGAGCAGCTCTTC
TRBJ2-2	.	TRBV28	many	CASSLSAGADTGELFF	TGTGCCAGCAGTTTATCCGCAGGGGCAGATACCGGGGAGCTGTTTTTT
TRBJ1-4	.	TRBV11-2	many	CASSLQFQGGGEKLFF	TGTGCCAGCAGCTTACAGTTCCAGGGCGGGGGTGAAAAACTGTTTTTT
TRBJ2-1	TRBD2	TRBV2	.	CASSSRLADSYNEQFF	TGTGCCAGCAGCTCCCGACTAGCGGATTCCTACAATGAGCAGTTCTTC
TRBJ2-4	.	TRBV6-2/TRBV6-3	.	CASSETRSIIQYF	TGTGCCAGCAGTGAAACTCGATCGATCATTCAGTACTTC
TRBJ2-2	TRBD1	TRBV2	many	CASRLTGSNTGELFF	TGTGCCAGCAGACTGACAGGGTCGAACACCGGGGAGCTGTTTTTT
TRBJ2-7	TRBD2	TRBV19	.	CASSGTSGIGSSYEQYF	TGTGCCAGCTCCGGGACTAGCGGGATCGGGAGCTCCTACGAGCAGTACTTC
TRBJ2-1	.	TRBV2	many	CASSEQRHNEQFF	TGTGCCAGCAGTGAACAGCGTCACAATGAGCAGTTCTTC
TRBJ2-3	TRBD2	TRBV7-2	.	CASTLAGDTQYF	TGTGCCAGCACCCTAGCGGGTGATACGCAGTATTTT
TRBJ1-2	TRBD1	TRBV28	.	CASSLPRTGPLDGYTF	TGTGCCAGCAGTTTACCCAGGACAGGGCCGCTGGATGGCTACACCTTC
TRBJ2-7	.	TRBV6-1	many	CASSNTGAFYEQYF	TGTGCCAGCAGTAACACAGGAGCATTCTACGAGCAGTACTTC
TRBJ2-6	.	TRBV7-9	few	CASSPDGSGGANVLTF	TGTGCCAGCAGCCCGGACGGTTCAGGTGGGGCCAACGTCCTGACTTTC
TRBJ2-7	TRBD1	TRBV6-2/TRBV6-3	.	CASSLDRGFGEQYF	TGTGCCAGCAGTTTAGACAGGGGGTTTGGAGAGCAGTACTTC
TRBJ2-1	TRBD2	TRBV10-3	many	CAIRTPSSGRAGEQFF	TGTGCCATCAGGACCCCGAGTAGCGGGAGGGCGGGTGAGCAGTTCTTC
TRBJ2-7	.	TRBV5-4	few	CASSTSPGGYEQYF	TGTGCCAGCAGCACTAGCCCAGGGGGCTACGAGCAGTACTTC
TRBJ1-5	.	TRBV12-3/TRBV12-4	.	CASSSGQHNQPQHF	TGTGCCAGCAGCTCGGGACAACATAATCAGCCCCAGCATTTT
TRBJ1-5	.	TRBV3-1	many	CASSQDGGQGQPQHF	TGTGCCAGCAGCCAAGATGGGGGCCAGGGTCAGCCCCAGCATTTT
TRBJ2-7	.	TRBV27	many	CASSLHRAYEQYF	TGTGCCAGCAGTTTACACAGGGCCTACGAGCAGTACTTC
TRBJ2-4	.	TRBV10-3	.	CAISESIGAKNIQYF	TGTGCCATCAGTGAGTCGATAGGAGCCAAAAACATTCAGTACTTC
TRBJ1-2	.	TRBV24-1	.	CATSDWRAGDGYTF	TGTGCCACCAGTGATTGGAGGGCAGGGGATGGCTACACCTTC
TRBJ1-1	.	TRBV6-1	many	CASMRPGTTEAFF	TGTGCCAGCATGCGCCCCGGGACAACTGAAGCTTTCTTT
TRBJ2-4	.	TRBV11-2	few	CASSLRGRGRKNIQYF	TGTGCCAGCAGCTTACGGGGGCGGGGCAGAAAAAACATTCAGTACTTC
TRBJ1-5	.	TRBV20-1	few	CSARTPTTSSYGNQPQHF	TGCAGTGCCCGAACCCCTACGACATCGTCTTATGGCAATCAGCCCCAGCATTTT
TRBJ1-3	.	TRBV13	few	CASSALTEGRGNTIYF	TGTGCCAGCAGCGCCCTGACAGAAGGTCGGGGAAACACCATATATTTT
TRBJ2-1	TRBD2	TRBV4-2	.	CASSQASGGYNEQFF	TGTGCCAGCAGCCAAGCCTCGGGGGGGTACAATGAGCAGTTCTTC
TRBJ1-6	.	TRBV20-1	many	CSARVGERDSSSYNSPLHF	TGCAGTGCTAGAGTCGGGGAGAGAGACTCCAGCTCCTATAATTCACCCCTCCACTTT
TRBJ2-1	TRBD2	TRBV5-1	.	CASSLALSGGRHPYNEQFF	TGCGCCAGCAGCTTGGCCTTATCCGGCGGGAGGCATCCTTACAATGAGCAGTTCTTC
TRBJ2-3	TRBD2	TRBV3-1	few	CASSPPVGTSGRDTQYF	TGTGCCAGCAGCCCTCCAGTCGGGACTAGCGGGCGGGATACGCAGTATTTT
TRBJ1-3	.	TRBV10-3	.	CAISESNGSGNTIYF	TGTGCCATCAGTGAGTCGAACGGATCTGGAAACACCATATATTTT